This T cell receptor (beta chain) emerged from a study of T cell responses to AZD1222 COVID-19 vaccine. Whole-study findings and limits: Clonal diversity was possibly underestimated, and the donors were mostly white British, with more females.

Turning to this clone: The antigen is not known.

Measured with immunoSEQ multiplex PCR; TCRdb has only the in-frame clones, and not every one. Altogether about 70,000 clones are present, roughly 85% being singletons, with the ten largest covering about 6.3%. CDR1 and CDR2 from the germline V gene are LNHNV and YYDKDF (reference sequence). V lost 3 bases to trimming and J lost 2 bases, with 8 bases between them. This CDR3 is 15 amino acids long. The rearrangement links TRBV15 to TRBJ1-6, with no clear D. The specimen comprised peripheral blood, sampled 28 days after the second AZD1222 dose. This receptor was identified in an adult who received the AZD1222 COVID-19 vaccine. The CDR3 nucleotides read TGTGCCACCAGCAGTGGAGGCGCCTATAATTCACCCCTCCACTTT. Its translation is CATSSGGAYNSPLHF.